This TCR beta chain was sequenced for a study of T cell repertoires in cytomegalovirus infection. Overall study context: In the study, CMV epitopes included recently identified HLA-C-restricted and well-studied HLA-B-restricted ones. Public signatures in TCR beta pointed to CMV infection and matching HLA type.

V was cut by 0 bases and J by 2 bases, with 12 bases left in between. This CDR3 contains 15 residues. Germline V gene sequence: CDR1 SGHRS, CDR2 YFSETQ. On this clonotype itself: Its antigen is still unknown.

TCRdb reprocessed the reads with MiXCR, giving one entry per CDR3 protein. The profile covers about 47,000 distinct CDR3 sequences, with 15% to 25% appearing a single time and roughly 50% taken by the ten largest. Points from the study as a whole: HLA-C-restricted TCR beta clonotypes specific for CMV led the ex vivo response.

This chain connects TRBV5-1 to TRBJ2-7, with D possibly being TRBD2 (5 bases). This clonotype was sampled from a human donor in good health (CMV status not recorded). Some clones in this sample may be carry-over from other donors' samples. Sample: CD8+ T cells from cultured PBMCs, taken from culture after CMV antigen stimulation. CDR3 nucleotides: TGCGCCAGCAGCTTGGCCGGGGATCCTGCCTACGAGCAGTACTTC. It yields the protein CASSLAGDPAYEQYF.